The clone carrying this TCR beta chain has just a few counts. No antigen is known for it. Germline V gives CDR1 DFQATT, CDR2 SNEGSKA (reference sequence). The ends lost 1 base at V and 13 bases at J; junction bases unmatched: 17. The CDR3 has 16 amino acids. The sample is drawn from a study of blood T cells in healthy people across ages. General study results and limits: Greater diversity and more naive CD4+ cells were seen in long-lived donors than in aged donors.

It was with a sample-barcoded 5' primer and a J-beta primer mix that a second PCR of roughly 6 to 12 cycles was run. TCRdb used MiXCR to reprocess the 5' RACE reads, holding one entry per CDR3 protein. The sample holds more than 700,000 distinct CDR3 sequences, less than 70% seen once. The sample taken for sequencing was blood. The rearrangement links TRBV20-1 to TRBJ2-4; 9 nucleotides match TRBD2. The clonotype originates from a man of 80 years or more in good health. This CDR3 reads CSARAPAGGFPREQYF. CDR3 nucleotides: TGCAGTGCTAGAGCCCCAGCGGGAGGATTCCCTCGGGAGCAGTACTTC.